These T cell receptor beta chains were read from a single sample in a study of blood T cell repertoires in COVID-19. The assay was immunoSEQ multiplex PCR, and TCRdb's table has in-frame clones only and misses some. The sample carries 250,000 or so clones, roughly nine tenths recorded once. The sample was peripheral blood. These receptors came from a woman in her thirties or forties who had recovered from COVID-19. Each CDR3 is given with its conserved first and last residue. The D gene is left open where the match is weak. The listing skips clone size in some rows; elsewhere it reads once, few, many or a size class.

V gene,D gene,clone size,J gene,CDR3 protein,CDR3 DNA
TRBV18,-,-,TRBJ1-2,CASSPDKAYGYTF,TGTGCCAGCTCACCTGACAAGGCCTATGGCTACACCTTC
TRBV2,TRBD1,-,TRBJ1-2,CASNLQGAYGYTF,TGTGCCAGCAACCTACAGGGGGCTTATGGCTACACCTTC
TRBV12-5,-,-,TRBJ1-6,CASGAGDSPLHF,TGTGCTAGTGGCGCCGGGGATTCACCCCTCCACTTT
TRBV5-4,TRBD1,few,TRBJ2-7,CASKGQGEYEQYF,TGTGCCAGCAAAGGACAGGGCGAATACGAGCAGTACTTC
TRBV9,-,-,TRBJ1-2,CASSLYRDYGYTF,TGTGCCAGCAGCCTGTACAGGGACTATGGCTACACCTTC
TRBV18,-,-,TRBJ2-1,CASSPGSSYNEQFF,TGTGCCAGCTCACCAGGGAGCTCCTACAATGAGCAGTTCTTC
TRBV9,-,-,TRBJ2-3,CASSEQGWGTDTQYF,TGTGCCAGCAGCGAACAGGGCTGGGGCACAGATACGCAGTATTTT
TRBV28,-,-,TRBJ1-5,CASSTNTQGWYQPQHF,TGTGCCAGCAGCACAAACACACAGGGTTGGTATCAGCCCCAGCATTTT
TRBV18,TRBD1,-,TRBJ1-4,CASSPSTGAQDEKLFF,TGTGCCAGCTCACCCAGTACAGGGGCTCAGGATGAAAAACTGTTTTTT
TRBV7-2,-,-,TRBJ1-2,CASSLWEGSYGYTF,TGTGCCAGCAGCTTATGGGAGGGGAGCTATGGCTACACCTTC
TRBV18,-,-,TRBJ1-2,CASSPTGNDGYTF,TGTGCCAGCTCACCTACGGGTAATGATGGCTACACCTTC